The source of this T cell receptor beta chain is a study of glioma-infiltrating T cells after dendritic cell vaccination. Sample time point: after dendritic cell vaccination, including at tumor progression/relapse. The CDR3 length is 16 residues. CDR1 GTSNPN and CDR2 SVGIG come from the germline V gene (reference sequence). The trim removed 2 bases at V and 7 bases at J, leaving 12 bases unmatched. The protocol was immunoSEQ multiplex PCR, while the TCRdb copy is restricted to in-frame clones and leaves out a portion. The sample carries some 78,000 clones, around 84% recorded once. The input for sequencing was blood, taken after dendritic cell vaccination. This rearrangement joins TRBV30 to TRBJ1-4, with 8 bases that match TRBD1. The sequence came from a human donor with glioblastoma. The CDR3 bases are TGTGCCTGGAGTCGAGACCCACAGGGGGTGGCTGAAAAACTGTTTTTT. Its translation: CAWSRDPQGVAEKLFF.